Reported below is one TCR beta chain. Its specificity is not known. The record originates from a study of CXCR3-negative and CXCR3-positive naive CD8 T cells. Study-level information: There were some 140 million TRB reads altogether, and each library had about 1.5 +/- 0.3 million of them. General study points: Diversity proved comparably high across both naive subsets and much lower in memory CD8+ cells. Similar TRBV-TRBJ usage was seen in naive cells (both CXCR3-negative and CXCR3-positive), but memory cells differed.

UMI-labeled 5' RACE yielded the TRB cDNA libraries. For each CDR3 protein, TCRdb gives one entry from its re-call of the 5' RACE reads, without DNA. The sample's table shows tens of thousands of distinct CDR3 sequences. Sorts that each held 280,000 or so cells were run in triplicate for every CD8+ T cell subset. The CDR3 covers 15 residues. Germline loops: CDR1 SGHAT, CDR2 FQNNGV. J is TRBJ2-6 and V is TRBV11-2. Sequenced material: memory CD8+ T cells from blood. The sequence was obtained from a human donor in good health. Some clones in this sample may be carry-over from other donors' samples. The CDR3 sequence is CASSFEYSGANVLTF.